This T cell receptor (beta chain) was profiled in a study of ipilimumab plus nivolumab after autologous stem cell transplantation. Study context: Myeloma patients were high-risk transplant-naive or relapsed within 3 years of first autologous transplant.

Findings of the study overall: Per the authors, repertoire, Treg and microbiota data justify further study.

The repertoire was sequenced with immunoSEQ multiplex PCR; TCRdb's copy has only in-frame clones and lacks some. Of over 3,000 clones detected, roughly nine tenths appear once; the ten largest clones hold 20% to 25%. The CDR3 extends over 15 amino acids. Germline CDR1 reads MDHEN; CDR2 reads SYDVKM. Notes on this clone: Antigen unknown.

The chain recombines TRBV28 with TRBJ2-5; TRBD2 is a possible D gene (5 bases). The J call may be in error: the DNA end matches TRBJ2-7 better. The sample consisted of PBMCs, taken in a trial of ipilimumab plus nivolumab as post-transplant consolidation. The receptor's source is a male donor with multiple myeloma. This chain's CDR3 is CASRSLGRRAYEQYF. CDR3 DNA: TGTGCCAGCAGGTCCCTTGGACGGCGGGCCTACGAGCAGTACTTC.